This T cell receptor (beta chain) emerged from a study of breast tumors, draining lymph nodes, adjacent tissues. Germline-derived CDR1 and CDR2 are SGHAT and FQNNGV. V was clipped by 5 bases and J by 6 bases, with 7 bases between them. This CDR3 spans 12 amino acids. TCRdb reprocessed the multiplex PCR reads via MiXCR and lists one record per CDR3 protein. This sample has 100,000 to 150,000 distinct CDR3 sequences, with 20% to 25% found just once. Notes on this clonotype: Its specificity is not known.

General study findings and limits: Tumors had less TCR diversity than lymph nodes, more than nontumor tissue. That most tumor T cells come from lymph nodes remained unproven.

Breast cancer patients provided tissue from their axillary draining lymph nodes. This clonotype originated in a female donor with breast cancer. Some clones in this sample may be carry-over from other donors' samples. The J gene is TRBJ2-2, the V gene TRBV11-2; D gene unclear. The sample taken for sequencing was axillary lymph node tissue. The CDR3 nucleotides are TGTGCCAGCAGCAACCCCCCCGGGGAGCTGTTTTTT. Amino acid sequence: CASSNPPGELFF.